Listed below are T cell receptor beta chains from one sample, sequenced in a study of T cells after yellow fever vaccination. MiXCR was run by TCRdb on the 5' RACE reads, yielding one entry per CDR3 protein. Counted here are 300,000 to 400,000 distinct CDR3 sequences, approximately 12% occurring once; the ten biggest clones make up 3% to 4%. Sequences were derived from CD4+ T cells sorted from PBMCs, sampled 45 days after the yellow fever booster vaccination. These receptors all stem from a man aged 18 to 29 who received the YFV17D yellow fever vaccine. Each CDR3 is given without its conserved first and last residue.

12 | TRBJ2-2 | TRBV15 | ATSRIANTGELF
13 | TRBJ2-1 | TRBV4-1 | ASSQGILARNEQF
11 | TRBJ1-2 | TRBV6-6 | ASRQVTHYGYT
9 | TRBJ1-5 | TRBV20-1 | CLADNQPQH
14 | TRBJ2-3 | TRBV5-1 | ASSFGGGVSTDTQY
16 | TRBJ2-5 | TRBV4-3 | ASSHSAPDRGRWETQY
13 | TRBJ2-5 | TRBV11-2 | ASSRLGGREETQY
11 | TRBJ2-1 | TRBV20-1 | SARWTDYNEQF
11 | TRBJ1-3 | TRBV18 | ASSPQYGNTIY
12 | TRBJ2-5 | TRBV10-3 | ATTSPLGAGTQY